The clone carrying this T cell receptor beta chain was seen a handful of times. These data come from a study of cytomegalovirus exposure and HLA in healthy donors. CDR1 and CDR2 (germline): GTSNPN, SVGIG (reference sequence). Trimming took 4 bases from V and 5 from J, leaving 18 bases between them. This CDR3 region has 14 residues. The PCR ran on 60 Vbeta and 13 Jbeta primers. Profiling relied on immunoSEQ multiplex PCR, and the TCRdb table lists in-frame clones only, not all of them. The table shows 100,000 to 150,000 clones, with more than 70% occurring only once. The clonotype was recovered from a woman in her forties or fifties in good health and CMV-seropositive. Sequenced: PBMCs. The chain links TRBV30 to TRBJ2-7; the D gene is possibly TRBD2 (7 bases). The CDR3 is CAWKEAGDYDEQYF. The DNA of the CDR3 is TGTGCCTGGAAAGAAGCAGGGGACTACGACGAGCAGTACTTC.